This T cell receptor beta chain was sequenced for a study of T cells in Graves' hyperthyroidism and ophthalmopathy. This clonotype was seen only a few times. Trimming removed 9 bases from V and 2 bases from J, with 14 bases in between. This CDR3 has 13 amino acids. The V gene's germline CDR1 is SEHNR and CDR2 FQNEAQ (reference sequence). Exclusion followed for patients with uncontrolled infection, other autoimmune disease, pregnancy or lactation. Using RNA transcripts as the source, TCR beta CDR3 regions were amplified. HTBI primers drove first-round RT-PCR of the TCR CDR3. TCRdb fed the multiplex PCR reads into MiXCR, producing one record per CDR3 protein. The repertoire has roughly 640,000 distinct CDR3 sequences, about 16% of them found once; the top ten carry 3% to 4%.

The sequence came from a middle-aged woman with Graves' ophthalmopathy. Material for sequencing was blood. The rearrangement links TRBV7-9 to TRBJ2-7; TRBD1 might be the D (6 bases). In DNA, the CDR3 is TGTGCCAGTGCTCCCGGGACAACCTACGAGCAGTACTTC. This sequence encodes CASAPGTTYEQYF.